Listed below are T cell receptor beta chains from one sample, sequenced in a study of vaccination and CD4 T cells after COVID-19. No antigens are known for them. A single record per CDR3 protein comes from TCRdb applying MiXCR to the PCR reads. The sample lists a few thousand distinct CDR3 sequences; 44% were seen once. Sequencing was performed on CD4+ T cells from blood, cultured in vitro, taken after SARS-CoV-2 vaccination. The receptors were sampled from a human donor who had recovered from COVID-19. Both conserved end residues are part of each CDR3. D genes are given only for firm matches. Clone size appears in some rows only: once, few, many, or a class for an expanded clone.

TRBJ1-3	.	TRBV6-2/TRBV6-3	.	CASSRPQDHSGNTIYF	TGTGCCAGCAGCCGTCCACAGGACCACTCTGGAAACACCATATATTTT
TRBJ1-2	.	TRBV6-1	.	CASRGGDYGYTF	TGTGCCAGCAGAGGAGGAGACTATGGCTACACCTTC
TRBJ2-7	TRBD1	TRBV6-1	.	CASSHNQGQGPYEQYF	TGTGCCAGCAGCCACAACCAGGGACAGGGCCCCTACGAGCAGTACTTC
TRBJ2-5	TRBD1	TRBV20-1	.	CSAPNRGLETQYF	TGCAGTGCTCCAAACAGGGGCCTGGAGACCCAGTACTTC
TRBJ1-4	.	TRBV25-1	.	CASRLQGANEKLFF	TGTGCCAGCAGGTTACAGGGAGCTAATGAAAAACTGTTTTTT
TRBJ1-3	.	TRBV6-1	few	CASTSTPASGNTIYF	TGTGCCAGCACCTCGACTCCCGCATCTGGAAACACCATATATTTT
TRBJ2-7	.	TRBV20-1	.	CGSRGTFSYEQYF	TGCGGGAGTAGGGGGACTTTCTCCTACGAGCAGTACTTC
TRBJ1-2	.	TRBV6-1	few	CASSPGGNYGYTF	TGTGCCAGCAGCCCCGGGGGTAACTATGGCTACACCTTC
TRBJ2-1	TRBD2	TRBV20-1	.	CSAPGRVYNEQFF	TGCAGTGCACCAGGGAGGGTCTACAATGAGCAGTTCTTC
TRBJ2-5	.	TRBV2	.	CASTLGETQYF	TGTGCCAGCACCCTCGGAGAGACCCAGTACTTC
TRBJ2-3	.	TRBV7-6	.	CASSSRSSQVDTQYF	TGTGCCAGCAGCTCACGCTCCTCCCAAGTCGATACGCAGTATTTT
TRBJ1-2	TRBD1	TRBV18	.	CASSAFGEGAYGYTF	TGTGCCAGCTCGGCGTTCGGGGAGGGGGCGTATGGCTACACCTTC
TRBJ2-7	.	TRBV20-1	.	CSASGPLYEQYF	TGCAGTGCCTCGGGACCCCTCTACGAGCAGTACTTC
TRBJ2-5	TRBD2	TRBV27	few	CASSPAGPGGFSSTQYF	TGTGCCAGCAGTCCCGCCGGTCCGGGGGGGTTTAGTTCAACCCAGTACTTC
TRBJ1-2	.	TRBV10-3	.	CAISESTRAWGYGYTF	TGTGCCATCAGTGAGTCGACGCGCGCCTGGGGATATGGCTACACCTTC
TRBJ1-1	.	TRBV24-1	.	CATSGGRGRTEAFF	TGTGCCACCAGTGGGGGAAGGGGTCGGACTGAAGCTTTCTTT
TRBJ2-7	.	TRBV20-1	medium-sized	CSASSRYSSYEQYF	TGCAGTGCTAGCTCAAGATACAGCTCCTACGAGCAGTACTTC
TRBJ2-4	.	TRBV7-9	.	CASSLTGGLAKNIQYF	TGTGCCAGCAGTTTAACAGGAGGACTAGCCAAAAACATTCAGTACTTC
TRBJ1-1	TRBD1	TRBV10-3	few	CAISESTGVGGAFF	TGTGCCATCAGTGAGTCGACAGGGGTCGGGGGAGCTTTCTTT
TRBJ2-7	.	TRBV4-1	.	CASSQDGRNEQYF	TGCGCCAGCAGCCAAGATGGGAGGAACGAGCAGTACTTC
TRBJ1-1	.	TRBV18	.	CASSPYRGGTEAFF	TGTGCCAGCTCACCATATCGGGGTGGCACTGAAGCTTTCTTT
TRBJ1-1	.	TRBV15	few	CATSNLDSMNTEAFF	TGTGCCACCAGCAACCTGGACAGCATGAACACTGAAGCTTTCTTT
TRBJ1-1	.	TRBV6-1	.	CASSDWASAPGGTEAFF	TGTGCCAGCAGTGATTGGGCTTCTGCTCCGGGCGGCACTGAAGCTTTCTTT
TRBJ2-1	TRBD2	TRBV20-1	few	CSARDRWGLAGGSEQFF	TGCAGTGCTAGAGATCGCTGGGGACTAGCGGGAGGGTCTGAGCAGTTCTTC
TRBJ1-4	.	TRBV7-6	.	CASSTWGGELFF	TGTGCCAGCAGCACGTGGGGGGGGGAACTGTTTTTT
TRBJ2-5	.	TRBV2	few	CASRGAQETQYF	TGTGCCAGCAGGGGGGCCCAAGAGACCCAGTACTTC
TRBJ2-1	TRBD2	TRBV7-9	.	CASSRELAVRNEQFF	TGTGCCAGCAGCCGGGAGCTAGCGGTCCGAAATGAGCAGTTCTTC
TRBJ2-1	.	TRBV2	.	CASKWGANEQFF	TGTGCCAGCAAATGGGGGGCAAATGAGCAGTTCTTC
TRBJ2-5	.	TRBV20-1	few	CSATGPPAQETQYF	TGCAGTGCTACCGGGCCTCCGGCCCAAGAGACCCAGTACTTC
TRBJ1-2	TRBD1	TRBV20-1	few	CSATYRGGYTF	TGCAGTGCCACTTACAGGGGTGGCTACACCTTC
TRBJ2-5	.	TRBV7-7	.	CASSFGVGETQYF	TGTGCCAGCAGCTTTGGGGTAGGGGAGACCCAGTACTTC
TRBJ1-1	.	TRBV20-1	few	CSATPNTEAFF	TGCAGTGCCACACCGAACACTGAAGCTTTCTTT
TRBJ1-2	TRBD1	TRBV20-1	few	CSATQDRGPGYTF	TGCAGTGCTACCCAGGACAGGGGGCCTGGCTACACCTTC
TRBJ2-5	.	TRBV12-3/TRBV12-4	few	CASRDSPETQYF	TGTGCCAGCAGAGACAGCCCGGAGACCCAGTACTTC
TRBJ2-7	TRBD1	TRBV6-5	.	CASSSIGTGTHEQYF	TGTGCCAGCAGTTCTATTGGGACAGGGACCCACGAGCAGTACTTC
TRBJ2-5	.	TRBV20-1	.	CSARDHVGSRETQYF	TGCAGTGCTAGAGATCACGTGGGGTCCCGGGAGACCCAGTACTTC
TRBJ1-1	.	TRBV29-1	.	CSVEEESPEAFF	TGCAGCGTTGAAGAAGAGTCCCCTGAAGCTTTCTTT